The present entry profiles one T cell receptor (beta chain) with its context. Germline V lookup: CDR1 SGHAT, CDR2 FQNNGV. The CDR3 length is 13 residues. V gave up 1 base and J gave up 5 bases, with 9 bases separating them. This entry is derived from a study of OX40 agonist ivuxolimab in advanced cancers. Study-wide context: The diagnoses of dose-escalation patients were hepatocellular carcinoma, melanoma, renal cell or head and neck cancer.

This table comes from immunoSEQ multiplex PCR, and its TCRdb copy is limited to in-frame clones, with some not included. The sample carries around 70,000 clones, roughly 83% recorded once. Specimen: CD4+ or CD8+ T cells sorted from blood, collected in a trial of the OX40 agonist ivuxolimab. This chain joins TRBV11-2 and TRBJ2-7, with D possibly TRBD2 on 6 matching bases. This receptor was taken from an adult with an advanced solid tumor such as melanoma, head and neck, liver or kidney cancer. In nucleotides, the CDR3 is TGTGCCAGCAGCTTAGCGCGGGAAGACGAGCAGTACTTC. Translation: CASSLAREDEQYF.